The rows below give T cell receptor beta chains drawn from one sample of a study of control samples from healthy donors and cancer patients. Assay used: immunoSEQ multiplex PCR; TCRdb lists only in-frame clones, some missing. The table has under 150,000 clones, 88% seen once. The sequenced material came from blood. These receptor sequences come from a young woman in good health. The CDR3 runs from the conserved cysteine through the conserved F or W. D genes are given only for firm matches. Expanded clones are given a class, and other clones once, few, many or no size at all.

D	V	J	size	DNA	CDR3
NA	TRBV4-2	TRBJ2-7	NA	TGTGCCAGCAGCCAAGATCTGGGCTACTCCTACGAGCAGTACTTC	CASSQDLGYSYEQYF
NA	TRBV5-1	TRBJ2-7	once	TGCGCCAGCAGCTTTTCCCCCGGGGTTCAGACCTACGAGCAGTACTTC	CASSFSPGVQTYEQYF
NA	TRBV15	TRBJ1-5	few	TGTGCCACCAGCAGAGATAGACACGATAGCAATCAGCCCCAGCATTTT	CATSRDRHDSNQPQHF
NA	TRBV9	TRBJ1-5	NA	TGTGCCAGCAGCGTAGGGGGGACGAGCAATCAGCCCCAGCATTTT	CASSVGGTSNQPQHF
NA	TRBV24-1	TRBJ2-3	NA	TGTGCCACCAGTGAGGCCAGCACAGATACGCAGTATTTT	CATSEASTDTQYF
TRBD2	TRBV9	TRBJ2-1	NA	TGTGCCAGCAGCGTAACGACTAGCCGGGGTGAGCAGTTCTTC	CASSVTTSRGEQFF
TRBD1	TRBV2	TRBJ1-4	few	TGTGCCAGCCAACCGACAGGGAGAGATGAAAAACTGTTTTTT	CASQPTGRDEKLFF
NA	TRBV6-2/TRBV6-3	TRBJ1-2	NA	TGTGCCAGCAGTTACGGAAATGGCTACACCTTC	CASSYGNGYTF
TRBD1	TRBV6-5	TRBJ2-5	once	TGTGCCAGCAGTCCCGACAGGGACCAAGAGACCCAGTACTTC	CASSPDRDQETQYF
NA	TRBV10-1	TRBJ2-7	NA	TGCGCCAGTCCTATCGATAAGGGCCACTACGAGCAGTACTTC	CASPIDKGHYEQYF
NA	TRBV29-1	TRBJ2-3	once	TGCAGCGCCCATTCCACAGATACGCAGTATTTT	CSAHSTDTQYF
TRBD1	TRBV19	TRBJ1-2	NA	TGTGCCAGTAGTATGGGCGACAGGGAGGTCAATGGCTACACCTTC	CASSMGDREVNGYTF
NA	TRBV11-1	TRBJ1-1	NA	TGTGCCAGCAGCTCCATGGACGGGGCAATTGAAGCTTTCTTT	CASSSMDGAIEAFF
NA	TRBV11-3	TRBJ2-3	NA	TGTGCCAGCAGCCAGGGGACCACAGATACGCAGTATTTT	CASSQGTTDTQYF
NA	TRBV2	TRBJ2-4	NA	TGTGCCAGCAGTGACCAGGGAGTTGTAAACATTCAGTACTTC	CASSDQGVVNIQYF
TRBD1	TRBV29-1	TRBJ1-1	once	TGCAGCGTTCCGGACAGGGACGCTGAAGCTTTCTTT	CSVPDRDAEAFF
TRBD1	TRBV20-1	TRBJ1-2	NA	TGCAGTGCTAGTGGGCAGGGGGGGGCTGGCTACACCTTC	CSASGQGGAGYTF
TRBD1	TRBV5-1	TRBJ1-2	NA	TGCGCCAGCAGCTTGGCACAGGGACAGAACTATGGCTACACCTTC	CASSLAQGQNYGYTF
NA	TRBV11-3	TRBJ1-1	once	TGTGCCAGCAGCCCTCGTGGAGCCCACACTGAAGCTTTCTTT	CASSPRGAHTEAFF
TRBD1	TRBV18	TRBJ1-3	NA	TGTGCCAGCTCACGTGGGACAGTTCGTTCTGGAAACACCATATATTTT	CASSRGTVRSGNTIYF
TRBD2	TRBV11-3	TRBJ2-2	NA	TGTGCCAGCAGTCAGCGGGGAAAAGACACCGGGGAGCTGTTTTTT	CASSQRGKDTGELFF
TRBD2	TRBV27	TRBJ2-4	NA	TGTGCCAGCAGTTTACCCCCCCCATGTAGGACTAGCGGGAGCGAAAACATTCAGTACTTC	CASSLPPPCRTSGSENIQYF
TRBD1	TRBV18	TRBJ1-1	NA	TGTGCCAGCACCGGACAGGAGAACACTGAAGCTTTCTTT	CASTGQENTEAFF
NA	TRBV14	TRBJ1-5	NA	TGTGCCAGCAGCCAACAAGACACCCCCGGGGGCAATCAGCCCCAGCATTTT	CASSQQDTPGGNQPQHF
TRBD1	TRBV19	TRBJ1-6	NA	TGTGCCAGTGCCGACAGGGGAAATTCACCCCTCCACTTT	CASADRGNSPLHF
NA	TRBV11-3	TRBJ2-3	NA	TGTGCCAGCAGTTACCGGGACTCCACAGATACGCAGTATTTT	CASSYRDSTDTQYF
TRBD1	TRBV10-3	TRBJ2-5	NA	TGTGCCACCAGGACAGGGGGCGGAGAGACCCAGTACTTC	CATRTGGGETQYF
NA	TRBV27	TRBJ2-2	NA	TGTGCCAGCCTGGCCACCGGGGAGCTGTTTTTT	CASLATGELFF
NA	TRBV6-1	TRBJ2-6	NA	TGTGCCAGCAGTGAAGGACCAGGGGAAGGGGCCAACGTCCTGACTTTC	CASSEGPGEGANVLTF
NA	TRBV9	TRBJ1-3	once	TGTGCCAGCAGCTCCTACACGGGGGGCTCTGGAAACACCATATATTTT	CASSSYTGGSGNTIYF
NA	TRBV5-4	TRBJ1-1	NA	TGTGCCAGCAGCTTGTCGTCCCGGAGGAACACTGAAGCTTTCTTT	CASSLSSRRNTEAFF